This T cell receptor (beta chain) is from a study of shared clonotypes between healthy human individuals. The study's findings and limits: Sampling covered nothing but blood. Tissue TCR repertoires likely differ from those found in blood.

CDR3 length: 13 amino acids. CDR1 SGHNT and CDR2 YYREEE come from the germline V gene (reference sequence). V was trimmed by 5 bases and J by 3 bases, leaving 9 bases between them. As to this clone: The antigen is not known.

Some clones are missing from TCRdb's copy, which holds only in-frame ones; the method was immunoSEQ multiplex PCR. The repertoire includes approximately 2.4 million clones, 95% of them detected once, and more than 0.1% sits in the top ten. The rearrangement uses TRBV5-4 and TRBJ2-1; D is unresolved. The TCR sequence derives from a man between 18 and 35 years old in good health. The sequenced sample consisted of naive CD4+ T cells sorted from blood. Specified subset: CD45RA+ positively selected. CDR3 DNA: TGTGCCAGCAGTTCAACCGACTACAATGAGCAGTTCTTC. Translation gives CASSSTDYNEQFF.